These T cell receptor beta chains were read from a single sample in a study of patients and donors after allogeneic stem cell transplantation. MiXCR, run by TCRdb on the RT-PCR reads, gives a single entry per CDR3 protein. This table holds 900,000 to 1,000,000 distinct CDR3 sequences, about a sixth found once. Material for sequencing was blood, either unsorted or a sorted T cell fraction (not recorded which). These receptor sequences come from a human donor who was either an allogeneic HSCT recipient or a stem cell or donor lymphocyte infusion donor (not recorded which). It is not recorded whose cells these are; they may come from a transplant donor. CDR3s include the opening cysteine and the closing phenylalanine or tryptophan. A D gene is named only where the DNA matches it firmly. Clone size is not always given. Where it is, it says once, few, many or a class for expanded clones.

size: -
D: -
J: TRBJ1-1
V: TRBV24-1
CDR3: CATSERGANTEAFF
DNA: TGTGCCACCAGTGAGCGGGGAGCGAACACTGAAGCTTTCTTT

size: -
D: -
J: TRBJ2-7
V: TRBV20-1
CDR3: CSARDWTAVEQYF
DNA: TGCAGTGCTAGAGATTGGACAGCCGTTGAACAGTACTTC

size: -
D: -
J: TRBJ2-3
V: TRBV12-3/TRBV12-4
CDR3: CASSLARGTQYF
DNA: TGTGCCAGCAGTTTAGCGCGGGGTACGCAGTATTTT

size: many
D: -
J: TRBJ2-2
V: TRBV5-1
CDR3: CASSLGPNTGELFF
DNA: TGTGCCAGCAGCTTAGGACCGAACACCGGGGAGCTGTTTTTT

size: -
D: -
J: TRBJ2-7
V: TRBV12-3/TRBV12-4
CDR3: CASSLEALYEQYF
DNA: TGTGCCAGCAGTTTAGAGGCCCTCTACGAGCAGTACTTC

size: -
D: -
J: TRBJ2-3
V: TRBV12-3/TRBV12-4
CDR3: CASSLELASAHTQYF
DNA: TGTGCCAGCAGTTTAGAACTAGCATCCGCCCATACGCAGTATTTT

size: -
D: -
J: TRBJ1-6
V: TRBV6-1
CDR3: CASLTGPRYNSPLHF
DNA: TGTGCCAGCCTAACGGGACCGCGCTATAATTCACCCCTCCACTTT

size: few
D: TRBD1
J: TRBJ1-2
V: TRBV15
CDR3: CATTPRDRGFGYTF
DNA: TGTGCCACCACCCCCCGGGACAGGGGGTTTGGCTACACCTTC

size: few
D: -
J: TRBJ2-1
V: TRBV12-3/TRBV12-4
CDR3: CASSLQFSYNEQFF
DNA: TGTGCCAGCAGTTTACAGTTTTCCTACAATGAGCAGTTCTTC

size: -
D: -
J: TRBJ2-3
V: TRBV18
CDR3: CASSPSTLGLSGDTQYF
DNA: TGTGCCAGCTCACCAAGTACCTTAGGCCTGTCGGGGGATACGCAGTATTTT

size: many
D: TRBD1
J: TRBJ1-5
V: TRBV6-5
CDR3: CASSYGQGDQPQHF
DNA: TGTGCCAGCAGTTATGGACAGGGCGATCAGCCCCAGCATTTT

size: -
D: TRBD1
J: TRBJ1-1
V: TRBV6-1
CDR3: CASTGTATPRAFF
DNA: TGTGCCAGCACCGGGACAGCCACCCCTCGGGCTTTCTTT

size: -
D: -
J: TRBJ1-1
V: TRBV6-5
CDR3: CASSYSHKAFF
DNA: TGTGCCAGCAGTTACAGCCACAAAGCTTTCTTT

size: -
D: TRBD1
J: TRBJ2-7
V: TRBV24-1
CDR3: CATSDPGQGVEQYF
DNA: TGTGCCACCAGTGATCCGGGACAGGGTGTGGAGCAGTACTTC

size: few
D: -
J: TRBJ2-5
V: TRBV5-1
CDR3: CASGVRGQETQYF
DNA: TGCGCCAGCGGAGTCCGGGGCCAAGAGACCCAGTACTTC

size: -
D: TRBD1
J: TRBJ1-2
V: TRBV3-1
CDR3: CASSRLGQGNYGYTF
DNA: TGTGCCAGCAGCCGACTAGGACAGGGAAACTATGGCTACACCTTC

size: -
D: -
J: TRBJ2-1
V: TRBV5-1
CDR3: CASDQGADKGEQFF
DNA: TGCGCCAGCGACCAGGGAGCTGATAAAGGGGAGCAGTTCTTC

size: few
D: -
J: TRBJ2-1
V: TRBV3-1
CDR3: CASSQEAAEVNEQFF
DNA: TGTGCCAGCAGCCAAGAAGCTGCGGAGGTCAATGAGCAGTTCTTC

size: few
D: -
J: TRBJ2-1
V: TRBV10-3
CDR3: CAIAPGTIYNEQFF
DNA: TGTGCCATCGCCCCGGGGACCATCTACAATGAGCAGTTCTTC

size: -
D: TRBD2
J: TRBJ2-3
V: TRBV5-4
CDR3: CASSFRLAGFGTDTQYF
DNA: TGTGCCAGCAGCTTCCGACTAGCGGGGTTTGGCACAGATACGCAGTATTTT

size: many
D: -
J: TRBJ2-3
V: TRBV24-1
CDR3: CATAEADTQYF
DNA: TGTGCCACCGCTGAAGCAGATACGCAGTATTTT

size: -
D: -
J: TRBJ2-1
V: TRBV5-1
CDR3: CASSSGGQRFSYNEQFF
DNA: TGCGCCAGCAGCTCGGGGGGACAGCGATTCTCCTACAATGAGCAGTTCTTC

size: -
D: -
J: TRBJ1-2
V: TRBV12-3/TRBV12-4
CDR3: CASSLKWPGPYGYTF
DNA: TGTGCCAGCAGTTTAAAATGGCCGGGTCCCTATGGCTACACCTTC

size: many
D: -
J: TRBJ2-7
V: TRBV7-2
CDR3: CASSLEDSSSYEQYF
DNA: TGTGCCAGCAGCTTAGAGGACAGTAGCTCCTACGAGCAGTACTTC

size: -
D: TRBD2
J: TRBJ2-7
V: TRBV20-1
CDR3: CSARSAPRGGYEQYF
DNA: TGCAGTGCTAGATCCGCTCCCCGGGGGGGTTACGAGCAGTACTTC

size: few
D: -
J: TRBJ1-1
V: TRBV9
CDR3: CASSLRMIDTEAFF
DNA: TGTGCCAGCAGCCTTAGGATGATCGACACTGAAGCTTTCTTT

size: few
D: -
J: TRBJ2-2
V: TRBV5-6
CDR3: CASSNRLPPLSGELFF
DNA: TGTGCCAGCAGCAACCGACTCCCGCCGTTGTCTGGGGAGCTGTTTTTT

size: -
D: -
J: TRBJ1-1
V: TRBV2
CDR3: CASTRQPLGPEAFF
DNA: TGTGCCAGCACGAGACAGCCCCTAGGCCCCGAAGCTTTCTTT

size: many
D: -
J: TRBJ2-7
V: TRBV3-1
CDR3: CASSQDPRIHEQYF
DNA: TGTGCCAGCAGCCAAGATCCTAGGATCCACGAGCAGTACTTC

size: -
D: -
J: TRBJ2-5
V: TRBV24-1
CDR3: CATSDFGDMCETQYF
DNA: TGTGCCACCAGTGATTTCGGGGACATGTGTGAGACCCAGTACTTC

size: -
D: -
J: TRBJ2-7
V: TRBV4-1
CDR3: CASRGIGGPYEQYF
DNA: TGCGCCAGCCGAGGGATAGGGGGGCCCTACGAGCAGTACTTC

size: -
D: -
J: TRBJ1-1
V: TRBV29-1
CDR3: CSATGHLDTEAFF
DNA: TGCAGCGCGACGGGACACCTAGACACTGAAGCTTTCTTT

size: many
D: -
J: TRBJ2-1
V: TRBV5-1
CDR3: CASSSLQGSEQFF
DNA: TGCGCCAGCAGCTCCTTACAGGGATCTGAGCAGTTCTTC

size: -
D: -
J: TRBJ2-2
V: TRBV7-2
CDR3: CASSLDSGFLSTGELFF
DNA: TGTGCCAGCAGCTTAGACAGCGGGTTTCTCTCCACCGGGGAGCTGTTTTTT

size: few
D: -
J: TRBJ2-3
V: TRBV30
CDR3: CAWTMTSKTDTQYF
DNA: TGTGCCTGGACAATGACTAGTAAGACAGATACGCAGTATTTT

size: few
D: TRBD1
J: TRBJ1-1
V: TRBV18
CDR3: CASSPDRTGGGREAFF
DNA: TGTGCCAGCTCCCCCGACAGAACAGGGGGCGGAAGGGAAGCTTTCTTT

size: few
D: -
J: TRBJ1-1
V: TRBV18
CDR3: CASSPARVNTEAFF
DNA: TGTGCCAGCTCACCAGCGAGAGTGAACACTGAAGCTTTCTTT

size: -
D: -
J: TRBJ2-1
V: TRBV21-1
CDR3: CATKIPEQFF
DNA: TGTGCCACCAAAATTCCCGAGCAGTTCTTC

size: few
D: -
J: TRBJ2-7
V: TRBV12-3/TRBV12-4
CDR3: CASSFVLYEQYF
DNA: TGTGCCAGCAGTTTCGTACTCTACGAGCAGTACTTC

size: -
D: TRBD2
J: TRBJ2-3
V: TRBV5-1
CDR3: CASSFRTSPDTQYF
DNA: TGCGCCAGCAGCTTCCGGACTAGTCCAGATACGCAGTATTTT

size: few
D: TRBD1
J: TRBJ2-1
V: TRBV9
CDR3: CASSAGTGAGSEQFF
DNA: TGTGCCAGCAGCGCGGGGACAGGGGCTGGGAGTGAGCAGTTCTTC

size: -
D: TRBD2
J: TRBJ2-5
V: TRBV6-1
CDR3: CASSEFVGRSGREETQYF
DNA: TGTGCCAGCAGTGAATTTGTGGGAAGGAGCGGGAGGGAAGAGACCCAGTACTTC

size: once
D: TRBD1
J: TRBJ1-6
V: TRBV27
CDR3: CASGQQGGDSPLHF
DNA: TGTGCCAGCGGCCAACAGGGGGGGGATTCACCCCTCCACTTT

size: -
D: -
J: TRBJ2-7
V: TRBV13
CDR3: CASSFRAGEQYF
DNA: TGTGCCAGCAGCTTCCGGGCGGGAGAGCAGTACTTC

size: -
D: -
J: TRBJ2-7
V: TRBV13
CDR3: CASSTHNEQYF
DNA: TGTGCCAGCAGCACCCACAACGAGCAGTACTTC

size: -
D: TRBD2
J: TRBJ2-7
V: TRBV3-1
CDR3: CASSQTSGGYYEQYF
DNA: TGTGCCAGCAGCCAAACTAGCGGGGGCTACTACGAGCAGTACTTC

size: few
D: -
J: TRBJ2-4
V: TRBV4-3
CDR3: CASSSFSSPRGNIQYF
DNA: TGCGCCAGCAGCTCCTTTAGCAGTCCAAGGGGGAACATTCAGTACTTC

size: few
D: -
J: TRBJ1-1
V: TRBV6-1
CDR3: CASTLRWANTEAFF
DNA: TGTGCCAGCACCCTCAGGTGGGCGAACACTGAAGCTTTCTTT

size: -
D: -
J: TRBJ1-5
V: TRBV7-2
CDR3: CASSLRRAQPQHF
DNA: TGTGCCAGCAGCTTAAGGAGGGCTCAGCCCCAGCATTTT

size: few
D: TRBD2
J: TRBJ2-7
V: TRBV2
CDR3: CASSAGTSGRSYEQYF
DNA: TGTGCCAGCAGTGCCGGGACTAGCGGGAGATCGTACGAGCAGTACTTC

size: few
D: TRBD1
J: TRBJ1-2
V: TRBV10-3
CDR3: CAISVGDRRFYGYTF
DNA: TGTGCCATCAGTGTCGGGGACAGAAGATTCTATGGCTACACCTTC